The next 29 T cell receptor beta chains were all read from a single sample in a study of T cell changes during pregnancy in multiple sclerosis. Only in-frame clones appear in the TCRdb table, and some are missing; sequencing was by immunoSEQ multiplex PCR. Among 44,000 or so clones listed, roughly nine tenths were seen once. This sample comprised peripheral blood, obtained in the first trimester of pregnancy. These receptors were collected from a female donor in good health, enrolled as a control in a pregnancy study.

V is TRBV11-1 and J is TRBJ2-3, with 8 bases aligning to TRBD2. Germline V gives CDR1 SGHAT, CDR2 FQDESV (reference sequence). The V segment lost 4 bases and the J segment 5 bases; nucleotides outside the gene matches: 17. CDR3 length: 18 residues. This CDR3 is CASSSGGAGEPQGDTQYF. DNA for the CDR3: TGTGCCAGCAGCTCCGGCGGAGCGGGAGAACCTCAAGGAGATACGCAGTATTTT.

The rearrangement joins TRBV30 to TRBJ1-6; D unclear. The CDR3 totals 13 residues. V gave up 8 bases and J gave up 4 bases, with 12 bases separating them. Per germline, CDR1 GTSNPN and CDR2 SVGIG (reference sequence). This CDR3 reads CAARGEYNSPLHF. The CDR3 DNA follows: TGTGCCGCCCGGGGAGAGTATAATTCACCCCTCCACTTT.

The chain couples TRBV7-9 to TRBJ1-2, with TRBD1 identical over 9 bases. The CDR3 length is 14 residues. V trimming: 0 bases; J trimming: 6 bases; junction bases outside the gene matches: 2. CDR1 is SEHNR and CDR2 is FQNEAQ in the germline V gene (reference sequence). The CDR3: CASSLAGTGNGYTF. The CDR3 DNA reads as TGTGCCAGCAGCTTAGCCGGGACAGGGAATGGCTACACCTTC.

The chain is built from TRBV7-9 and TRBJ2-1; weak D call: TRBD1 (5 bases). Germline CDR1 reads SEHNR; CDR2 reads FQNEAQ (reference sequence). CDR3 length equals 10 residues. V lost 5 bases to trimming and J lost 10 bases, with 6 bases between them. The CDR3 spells CASSHREQFF. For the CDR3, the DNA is TGTGCCAGCAGCCACAGGGAGCAGTTCTTC.

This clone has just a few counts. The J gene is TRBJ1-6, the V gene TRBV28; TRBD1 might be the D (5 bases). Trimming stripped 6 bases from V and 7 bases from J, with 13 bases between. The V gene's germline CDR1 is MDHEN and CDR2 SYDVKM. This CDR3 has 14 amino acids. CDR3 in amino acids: CASRLGGRNSPLHF. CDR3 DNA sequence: TGTGCCAGCAGGTTGGGGGGGAGGAATTCACCCCTCCACTTT.

The DNA of the CDR3 is TGTGCCAGTAGTATAACACTAGCGGGAGGCCAAGAGACCCAGTACTTC. This gives the protein CASSITLAGGQETQYF. V gene TRBV19 combines with J gene TRBJ2-5; TRBD2 matches 12 bases. Per germline, CDR1 LNHDA and CDR2 SQIVND (reference sequence). V was clipped by 2 bases and J by 1 base; unmatched bases: 2. The CDR3 length is 16 residues.

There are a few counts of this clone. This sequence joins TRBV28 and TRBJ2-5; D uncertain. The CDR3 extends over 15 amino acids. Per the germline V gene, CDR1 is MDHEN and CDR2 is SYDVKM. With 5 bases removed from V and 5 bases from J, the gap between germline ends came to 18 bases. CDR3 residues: CASSPTRPDGETQYF. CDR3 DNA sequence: TGTGCCAGCAGTCCGACCCGTCCCGACGGGGAGACCCAGTACTTC.

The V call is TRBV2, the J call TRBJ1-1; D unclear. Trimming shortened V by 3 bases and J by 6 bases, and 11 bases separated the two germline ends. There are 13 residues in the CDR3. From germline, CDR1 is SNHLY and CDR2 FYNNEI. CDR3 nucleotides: TGTGCCAGCAGTGATATAGACTCCGCTGAAGCTTTCTTT. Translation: CASSDIDSAEAFF.

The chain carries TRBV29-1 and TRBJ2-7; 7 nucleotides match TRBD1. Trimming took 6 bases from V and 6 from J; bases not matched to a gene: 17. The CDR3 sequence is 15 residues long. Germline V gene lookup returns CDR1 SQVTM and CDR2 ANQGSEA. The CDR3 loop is CSVELQGNPEGEQYF. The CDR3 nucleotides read TGCAGCGTAGAACTACAGGGGAATCCTGAAGGCGAGCAGTACTTC.

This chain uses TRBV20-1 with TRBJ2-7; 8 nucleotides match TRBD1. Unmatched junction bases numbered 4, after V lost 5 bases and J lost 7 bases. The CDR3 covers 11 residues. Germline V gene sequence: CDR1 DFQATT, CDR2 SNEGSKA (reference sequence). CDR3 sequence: CSALTGEEQYF. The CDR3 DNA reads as TGCAGTGCTTTGACAGGGGAGGAGCAGTACTTC.

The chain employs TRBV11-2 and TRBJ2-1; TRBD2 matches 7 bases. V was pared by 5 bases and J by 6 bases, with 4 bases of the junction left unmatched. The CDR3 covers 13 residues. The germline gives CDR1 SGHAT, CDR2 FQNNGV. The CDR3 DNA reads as TGTGCCAGCAGCCAGCGGGGACCCAATGAGCAGTTCTTC. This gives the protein CASSQRGPNEQFF.

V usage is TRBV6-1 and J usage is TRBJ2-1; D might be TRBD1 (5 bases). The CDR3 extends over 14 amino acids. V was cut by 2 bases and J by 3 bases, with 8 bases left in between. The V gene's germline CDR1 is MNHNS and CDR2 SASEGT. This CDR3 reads CASSETGDYNEQFF. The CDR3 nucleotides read TGTGCCAGCAGTGAAACAGGAGACTACAATGAGCAGTTCTTC.

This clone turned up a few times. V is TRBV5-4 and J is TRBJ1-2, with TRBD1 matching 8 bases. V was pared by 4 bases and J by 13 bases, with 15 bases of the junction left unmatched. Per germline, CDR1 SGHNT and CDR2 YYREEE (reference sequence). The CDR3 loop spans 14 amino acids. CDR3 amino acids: CASSTIGTGLSGTF. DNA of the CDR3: TGTGCCAGCAGCACGATCGGGACAGGACTATCTGGCACCTTC.

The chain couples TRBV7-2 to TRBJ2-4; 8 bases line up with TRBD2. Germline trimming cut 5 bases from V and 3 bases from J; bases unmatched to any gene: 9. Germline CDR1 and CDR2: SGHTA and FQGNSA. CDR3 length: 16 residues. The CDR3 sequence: CASSPTGRDYKNIQYF. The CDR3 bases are TGTGCCAGCAGCCCCACCGGGAGGGATTACAAAAACATTCAGTACTTC.

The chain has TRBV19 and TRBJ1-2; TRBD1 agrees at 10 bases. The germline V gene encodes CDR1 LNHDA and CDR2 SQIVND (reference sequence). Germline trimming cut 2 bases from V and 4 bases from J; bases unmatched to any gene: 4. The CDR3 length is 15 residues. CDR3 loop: CASSIRGQGFYGYTF. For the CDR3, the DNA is TGTGCCAGTAGTATAAGGGGACAGGGGTTCTATGGCTACACCTTC.

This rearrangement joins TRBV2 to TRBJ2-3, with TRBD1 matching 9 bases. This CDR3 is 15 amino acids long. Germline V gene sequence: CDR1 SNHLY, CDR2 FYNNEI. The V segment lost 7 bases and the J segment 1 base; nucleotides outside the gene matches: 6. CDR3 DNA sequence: TGTGCCAGCAAACGGGGACAGGGCGGCACAGATACGCAGTATTTT. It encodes CASKRGQGGTDTQYF.

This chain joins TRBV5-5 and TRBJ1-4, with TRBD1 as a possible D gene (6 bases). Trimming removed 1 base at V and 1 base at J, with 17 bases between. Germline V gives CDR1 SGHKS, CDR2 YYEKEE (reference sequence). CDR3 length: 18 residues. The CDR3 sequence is CASSLFNRAWGTNEKLFF. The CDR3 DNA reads TGTGCCAGCAGCTTGTTTAACAGGGCCTGGGGAACTAATGAAAAACTGTTTTTT.

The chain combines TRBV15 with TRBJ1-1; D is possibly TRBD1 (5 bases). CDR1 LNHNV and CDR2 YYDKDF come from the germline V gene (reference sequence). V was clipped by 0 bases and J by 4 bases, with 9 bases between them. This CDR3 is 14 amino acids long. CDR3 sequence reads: CATSRDREGTEAFF. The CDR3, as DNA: TGTGCCACCAGCAGAGACAGGGAAGGCACTGAAGCTTTCTTT.

Written as DNA, the CDR3 is TGTGCCAGCAGCCAAGAAGTGAGAAGCGGGGTCTGGCAGTTCTTC. As protein: CASSQEVRSGVWQFF. This chain joins TRBV4-2 and TRBJ2-1, with 7 bases lining up with TRBD2. Germline CDR1 reads LGHNA; CDR2 reads YNFKEQ. J gave up 12 bases and V 0 bases, and 11 bases lay outside the gene matches. CDR3 length: 15 amino acids.

The CDR3 reads CASSLVQREGHSYEQYF. In DNA, the CDR3 is TGTGCCAGCAGCTTAGTGCAGCGGGAGGGCCACTCCTACGAGCAGTACTTC. V usage is TRBV11-3 and J usage is TRBJ2-7; 10 bases agree with TRBD2. Per the germline V gene, CDR1 is SGHNT and CDR2 is YENEEA. V gave up 1 base and J gave up 0 bases; unmatched junction bases: 6. The CDR3 has 17 amino acids.

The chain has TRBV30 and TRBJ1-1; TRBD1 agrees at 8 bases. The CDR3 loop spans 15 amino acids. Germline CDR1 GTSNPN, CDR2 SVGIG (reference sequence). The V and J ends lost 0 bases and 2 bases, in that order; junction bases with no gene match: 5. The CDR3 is CAWSVLGTGNTEAFF. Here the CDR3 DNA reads TGTGCCTGGAGTGTCTTAGGGACAGGAAACACTGAAGCTTTCTTT.

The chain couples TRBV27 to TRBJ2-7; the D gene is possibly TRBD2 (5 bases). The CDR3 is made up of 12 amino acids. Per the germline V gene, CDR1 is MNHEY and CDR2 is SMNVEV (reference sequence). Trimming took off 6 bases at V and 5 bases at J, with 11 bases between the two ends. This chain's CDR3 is CASRSTGDEQYF. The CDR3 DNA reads TGTGCCAGCAGATCTACCGGGGACGAGCAGTACTTC.

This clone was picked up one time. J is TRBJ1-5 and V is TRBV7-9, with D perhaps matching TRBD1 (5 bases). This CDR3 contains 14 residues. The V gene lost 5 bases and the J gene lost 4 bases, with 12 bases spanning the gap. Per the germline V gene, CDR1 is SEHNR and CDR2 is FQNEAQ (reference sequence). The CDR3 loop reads CASSPTGGNQPQHF. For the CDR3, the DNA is TGTGCCAGCAGCCCAACGGGGGGTAATCAGCCCCAGCATTTT. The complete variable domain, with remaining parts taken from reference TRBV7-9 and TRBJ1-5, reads DTGVSQNPRHKITKRGQNVTFRCDPISEHNRLYWYRQTLGQGPEFLTYFQNEAQLEKSRLLSDRFSAERPKGSFSTLEIQRTEQGDSAMYLCASSPTGGNQPQHFGDGTRLSIL.

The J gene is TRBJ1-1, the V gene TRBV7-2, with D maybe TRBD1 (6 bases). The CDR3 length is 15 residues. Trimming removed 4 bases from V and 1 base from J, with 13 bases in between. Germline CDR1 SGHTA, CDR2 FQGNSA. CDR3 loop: CASSSPGTRNTEAFF. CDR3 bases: TGTGCCAGCAGCTCGCCCGGGACAAGGAACACTGAAGCTTTCTTT.

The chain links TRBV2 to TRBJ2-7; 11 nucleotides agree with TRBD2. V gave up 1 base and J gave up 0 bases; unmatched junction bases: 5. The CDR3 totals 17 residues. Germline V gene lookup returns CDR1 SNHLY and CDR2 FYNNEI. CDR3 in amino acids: CASSEGLLAGASYEQYF. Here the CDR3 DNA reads TGTGCCAGCAGTGAAGGATTACTAGCGGGGGCCTCCTACGAGCAGTACTTC.

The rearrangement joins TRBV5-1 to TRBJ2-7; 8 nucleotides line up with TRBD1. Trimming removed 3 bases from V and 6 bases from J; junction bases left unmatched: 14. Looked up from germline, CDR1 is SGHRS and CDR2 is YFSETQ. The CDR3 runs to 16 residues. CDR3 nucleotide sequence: TGCGCCAGCAGCTCAATACAGGGGGGATCGGTTCGCGAGCAGTACTTC. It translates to CASSSIQGGSVREQYF.

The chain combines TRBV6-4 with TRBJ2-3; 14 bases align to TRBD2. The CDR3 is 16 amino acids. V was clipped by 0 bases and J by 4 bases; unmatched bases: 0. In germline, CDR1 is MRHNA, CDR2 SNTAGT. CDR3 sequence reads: CASSDSGLAGADTQYF. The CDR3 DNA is TGTGCCAGCAGTGACTCGGGACTAGCGGGGGCAGATACGCAGTATTTT.

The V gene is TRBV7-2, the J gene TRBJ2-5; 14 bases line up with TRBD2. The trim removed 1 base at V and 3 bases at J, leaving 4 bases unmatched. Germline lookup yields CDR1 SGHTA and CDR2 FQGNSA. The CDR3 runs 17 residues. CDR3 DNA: TGTGCCAGCAGCTTAGTCGGGACTAGCGGGAGTGAAGAGACCCAGTACTTC. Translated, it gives CASSLVGTSGSEETQYF.

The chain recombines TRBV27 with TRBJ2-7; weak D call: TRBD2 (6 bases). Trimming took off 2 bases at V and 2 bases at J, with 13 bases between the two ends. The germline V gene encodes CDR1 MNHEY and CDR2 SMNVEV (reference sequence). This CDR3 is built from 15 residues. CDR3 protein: CASSLGTSSTYEQYF. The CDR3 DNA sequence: TGTGCCAGCAGTTTAGGAACTAGCAGTACCTACGAGCAGTACTTC.